This entry is about one T cell receptor beta chain. Time point defined: pre-sensitization, week 0. Treatment given: therapeutic diphenylcyclopropenone sensitization with weekly scalp DPC. This entry is derived from a study of human T cells and chemical hapten exposure. The CDR3 length is 12 residues. The V end lost 5 bases, the J end lost 5 bases, and 9 bases lay between the germline ends. Per the germline V gene, CDR1 is MDHEN and CDR2 is SYDVKM. TCRdb re-analysed the RACE reads in MiXCR, keeping a single row per CDR3 protein. The sample shows some 110,000 distinct CDR3 sequences, roughly an eighth of them seen only once.

Sample: whole blood, taken in connection with sensitization to the hapten diphenylcyclopropenone (DPC). This chain links TRBV28 with TRBJ1-2; D not resolved. The origin of this receptor is a woman in her forties or fifties with alopecia areata. Some clones in this sample may be carry-over from other donors' samples. CDR3 sequence: CASSTELYGYTF. CDR3 coding DNA: TGTGCCAGCAGTACAGAATTATATGGCTACACCTTC.